The 28 T cell receptor beta chains below come from one sample, sequenced in a study of T cells in Graves' hyperthyroidism and ophthalmopathy (dated by TCRdb to 2018 to 2020). The library came from multiplex PCR. The sequencer was an Illumina HiSeq 2000. The TCR beta CDR3 regions were amplified from RNA transcripts. The first round of RT-PCR for the TCR CDR3 was performed with the HTBI primer set and the Qiagen OneStep RT-PCR kit. TCRdb ran its own pipeline on the public reads, namely fastp trimming at Q25 and MiXCR clone calling, and kept in-frame beta chains. Each CDR3 protein appears once, grouped with its most common genes and DNA. The sample records 380,000 or so distinct CDR3 sequences, 13% of which are singletons. Together, the top ten hold roughly 20% of the sample. The sample taken for sequencing was blood. Every receptor here comes from a man aged 25 to 40 with Graves' hyperthyroidism that later progressed to Graves' ophthalmopathy.

This sequence joins TRBV29-1 and TRBJ1-2, with D hard to call. This CDR3 spans 12 amino acids. Germline CDR1 and CDR2: SQVTM and ANQGSEA. Trimming removed 4 bases at V and 4 bases at J, with 10 bases between. The chain's CDR3 is CSVGLGTYGYTF. In nucleotides, the CDR3 is TGCAGCGTTGGGCTCGGAACCTATGGCTACACCTTC.

The chain uses TRBV5-4 and TRBJ1-1, with D uncertain. Germline values: CDR1 SGHNT, CDR2 YYREEE (reference sequence). Deletions cut 0 bases from V and 1 base from J, with 10 bases between. The length of the CDR3 is 15 residues. CDR3 nucleotide sequence: TGTGCCAGCAGCTTGGACGCGGGTCGGAACACTGAAGCTTTCTTT. Its translation is CASSLDAGRNTEAFF.

This clonotype was detected only a few times. This rearrangement joins TRBV6-2 or TRBV6-3 to TRBJ2-2; D gene ambiguous. The germline V gene encodes CDR1 MNHEY and CDR2 SVGEGT. V lost 4 bases and J 2 bases, leaving 8 bases between the germline ends. The length of the CDR3 is 14 residues. CDR3 nucleotide sequence: TGTGCCAGCAGTTCGTCCAGCAACACCGGGGAGCTGTTTTTT. Its translation is CASSSSSNTGELFF.

At least ten counts were recorded for this clonotype. The V call is TRBV20-1, the J call TRBJ2-2; 10 positions agree with TRBD1. J was trimmed by 7 bases and V by 5 bases; bases with no gene match: 7. This CDR3 region has 14 residues. In germline, CDR1 is DFQATT, CDR2 SNEGSKA (reference sequence). This CDR3 is CSAPGTGDNGELFF. The CDR3 coding sequence is TGCAGTGCTCCCGGGACAGGGGATAACGGGGAGCTGTTTTTT.

This clonotype was detected a few times. The chain combines TRBV3-1 with TRBJ1-3; TRBD1 agrees at 7 bases. CDR3 length: 15 amino acids. J lost 7 bases, V lost 0 bases, and 6 bases had no gene match. Germline lookup yields CDR1 LGHDT and CDR2 YNNKEL (reference sequence). This CDR3 is CASSQDQARGNTIYF. CDR3 bases: TGTGCCAGCAGCCAAGATCAGGCCAGGGGGAACACCATATATTTT.

The gene calls are TRBV4-2 and TRBJ2-5, with a tentative D call TRBD2 (7 bases). CDR3 length: 15 residues. The V end lost 0 bases, the J end lost 4 bases, and 12 bases lay between the germline ends. The germline CDR1 and CDR2 sequences are LGHNA and YNFKEQ. CDR3 sequence reads: CASSQDWGGRETQYF. The CDR3 bases are TGTGCCAGCAGCCAAGATTGGGGGGGGCGAGAGACCCAGTACTTC.

This clonotype was found many times. The chain combines TRBV28 with TRBJ2-2; possible D gene TRBD1, 6 bases. Trimming removed 6 bases from V and 3 bases from J, with 11 bases in between. The CDR3 spans 14 residues. Germline assignment: CDR1 MDHEN and CDR2 SYDVKM. The CDR3 nucleotides read TGTGCCAGCAGAGATAACAGGGACACCGGGGAGCTGTTTTTT. Protein: CASRDNRDTGELFF.

This clonotype came up many times. The chain joins TRBV3-1 to TRBJ1-2, with D possibly matching TRBD1 (5 bases). The CDR3 consists of 12 residues. The V end was cut by 4 bases, the J end by 8 bases, with 11 bases between. Germline V gene data show CDR1 as LGHDT and CDR2 as YNNKEL (reference sequence). CDR3 loop: CASSPGREGYTF. The DNA of the CDR3 is TGTGCCAGCAGCCCGGGACGGGAGGGCTACACCTTC.

As to this clonotype: A read error is possible here, since a much larger clone lies one base away. This chain links TRBV9 with TRBJ1-4; the D is unclear. CDR3 length: 14 residues. CDR1 is SGDLS and CDR2 is YYNGEE in the germline V gene. The CDR3 region has the DNA TGTGCCAGGAGCGCCCCGACGCGGAATGAAAAACTGTTTTTT. This translates into CARSAPTRNEKLFF.

The gene calls are TRBV11-2 and TRBJ1-6; tentative D call: TRBD1 (5 bases). CDR1 is SGHAT and CDR2 is FQNNGV in the germline V gene. V gave up 5 bases and J gave up 5 bases, with 7 bases separating them. The CDR3 extends over 13 amino acids. CDR3 in amino acids: CASSQGHNSPLHF. CDR3 bases: TGTGCCAGCAGCCAGGGCCATAATTCACCCCTCCACTTT.

In its sample, this clonotype was seen a few times. The chain couples TRBV7-9 to TRBJ2-1; D is possibly TRBD1 (5 bases). Germline V gene lookup returns CDR1 SEHNR and CDR2 FQNEAQ (reference sequence). The CDR3 sequence is 13 residues long. The V end lost 5 bases, the J end lost 7 bases, and 12 bases lay between the germline ends. CDR3 bases: TGTGCCAGCAGCCCCTTTGGGGCAAATGAGCAGTTCTTC. Translating it yields CASSPFGANEQFF.

This clonotype was seen ten or more times. This sequence joins TRBV29-1 and TRBJ2-3; D gene unclear. Per germline, CDR1 SQVTM and CDR2 ANQGSEA. Trimming removed 3 bases at V and 1 base at J, with 11 bases between. There are 14 residues in the CDR3. The CDR3 reads CSVEWGDGTDTQYF. CDR3 coding DNA: TGCAGCGTTGAGTGGGGTGACGGCACAGATACGCAGTATTTT.

This clonotype was detected many times. The chain links TRBV24-1 to TRBJ1-5, with TRBD1 identical over 7 bases. The CDR3 sequence is 16 residues long. J lost 1 base, V lost 2 bases, and 4 bases had no gene match. CDR1 and CDR2 (germline): KGHDR, SFDVKD. The CDR3 spells CATSDSGRGSNQPQHF. The CDR3 DNA reads as TGTGCCACCAGTGATTCTGGCAGGGGGAGCAATCAGCCCCAGCATTTT.

The V call is TRBV18, the J call TRBJ2-7; 7 bases fit TRBD2. This CDR3 has 15 residues. From germline, CDR1 is KGHSH and CDR2 LQKENI. Trimming took 3 bases from V and 0 from J; bases not matched to a gene: 5. DNA for the CDR3: TGTGCCAGCTCACCCGGTCTAGCGGACTCCTACGAGCAGTACTTC. Its protein product is CASSPGLADSYEQYF.

This clonotype was recorded many times. The genes are TRBV2 and TRBJ1-5, with 7 bases lining up with TRBD1. The CDR3 covers 14 residues. The V and J ends lost 4 bases and 6 bases, in that order; junction bases with no gene match: 6. Germline V gene lookup returns CDR1 SNHLY and CDR2 FYNNEI. The CDR3 nucleotides read TGTGCCAGCAGTGCCGGACAGGCGGGTCAGCCCCAGCATTTT. This codes for CASSAGQAGQPQHF.

This clonotype was counted at least ten times. The chain carries TRBV2 and TRBJ1-1, with D uncertain. Germline CDR1 and CDR2: SNHLY and FYNNEI. This CDR3 has 14 residues. V dropped 7 bases and J dropped 0 bases, with 12 bases sitting between them. The CDR3 region is CASIEEVMNTEAFF. Here the CDR3 DNA reads TGTGCCAGCATAGAGGAGGTGATGAACACTGAAGCTTTCTTT.

This clonotype has a count of ten or more. The chain recombines TRBV12-3 or TRBV12-4 with TRBJ2-7; maybe TRBD1 (5 bases). The CDR3 consists of 14 residues. Between the trimmed V and J ends, which lost 6 bases and 7 bases, there was a span of 19 bases. The CDR3 loop reads CASSNGQLGWEQYF. The CDR3 nucleotides are TGTGCCAGCAGCAACGGACAATTAGGATGGGAGCAGTACTTC.

The sample holds many counts of this clonotype. In DNA form, the CDR3 reads TGTGCCAGCAGTTTTGGGAGAGCGGGGGGCGGCTCCTACGAGCAGTACTTC. Amino acids: CASSFGRAGGGSYEQYF. The chain combines TRBV28 with TRBJ2-7; TRBD2 matches 9 bases. Looked up from germline, CDR1 is MDHEN and CDR2 is SYDVKM. V was clipped by 3 bases and J by 0 bases; unmatched bases: 9. The CDR3 is made up of 17 amino acids. Full variable domain (outside the CDR3, taken from reference TRBV28 and TRBJ2-7): DVKVTQSSRYLVKRTGEKVFLECVQDMDHENMFWYRQDPGLGLRLIYFSYDVKMKEKGDIPEGYSVSREKKERFSLILESASTNQTSMYLCASSFGRAGGGSYEQYFGPGTRLTVT.

This chain connects TRBV4-1 to TRBJ2-2; D ambiguous. The CDR3 length is 14 residues. Germline V CDR1 and CDR2: MGHRA, YSYEKL. V was shortened by 4 bases and J by 1 base, with 7 bases between the two germline ends. The CDR3 nucleotides are TGCGCCAGCAGCCGCAGGTTGAACACCGGGGAGCTGTTTTTT. Translated, it gives CASSRRLNTGELFF.

Only a few counts were recorded for this clonotype. The genes are TRBV6-2 or TRBV6-3 and TRBJ2-2, with D hard to call. Trimming took off 7 bases at V and 8 bases at J, with 5 bases between the two ends. Germline assignment: CDR1 MNHEY and CDR2 SVGEGT. The CDR3 length is 10 residues. The CDR3 sequence is CASNGGELFF. Written as DNA, the CDR3 is TGTGCCAGCAATGGGGGGGAGCTGTTTTTT.

With regard to this clonotype: This could be a read error, since a much larger clone is one nucleotide away. The genes are TRBV7-2 and TRBJ2-3; D tentatively fits TRBD1 or TRBD2 (5 bases each). The CDR3 runs to 15 residues. The germline V and J ends were trimmed by 4 bases and 1 base, with 12 bases remaining between them. Germline lookup yields CDR1 SGHTA and CDR2 FQGNSA. The CDR3 sequence is CASSSSRDRTDTQYF. The CDR3 DNA is TGTGCCAGCAGCTCATCTAGGGACCGCACAGATACGCAGTATTTT.

This clonotype was seen ten or more times. The gene calls are TRBV2 and TRBJ1-3; D is ambiguous. The CDR3 is 15 residues long. Germline CDR1 and CDR2: SNHLY and FYNNEI. Trimming took 3 bases from V and 0 from J, leaving 9 bases between them. The CDR3 region is CASSDLSTSGNTIYF. CDR3 sequence (DNA): TGTGCCAGCAGTGATCTGTCAACCTCTGGAAACACCATATATTTT.

This clonotype was recorded many times. V and J are TRBV20-1 and TRBJ2-7; TRBD2 matches 10 bases. CDR3 length: 15 amino acids. V gave up 3 bases and J gave up 7 bases; unmatched junction bases: 12. Germline V gene sequence: CDR1 DFQATT, CDR2 SNEGSKA (reference sequence). In nucleotides, the CDR3 is TGCAGTGCTAGGAAGCGGCTAGCGGGGGTAGGGGAGCAGTACTTC. As protein: CSARKRLAGVGEQYF.

This clonotype was picked up a small number of times. One junction end disagrees with the germline gene, perhaps due to a read error. This chain connects TRBV7-2 to TRBJ1-1, with D possibly TRBD1 on 5 matching bases. The CDR3 has 15 residues. In germline, CDR1 is SGHTA, CDR2 FQGNSA. CDR3 amino acids: CASSLASSQDTEAFF. In DNA form, the CDR3 reads TGTGCCAGCAGCTTAGCATCCAGCCAGGACACCGAAGCTTTCTTT.

This clonotype was found many times. The rearrangement uses TRBV12-3 or TRBV12-4 and TRBJ2-7; the D gene is possibly TRBD1 (6 bases). V lost 6 bases and J 8 bases, leaving 14 bases between the germline ends. The CDR3 spans 12 residues. The CDR3 sequence: CASSTTGHKQYF. The CDR3 DNA sequence: TGTGCCAGCAGCACCACGGGACATAAGCAGTACTTC.

This clonotype was detected only a few times. The genes are TRBV6-5 and TRBJ2-2; D ambiguous. V was pared by 2 bases and J by 3 bases, with 13 bases between. Per the germline V gene, CDR1 is MNHEY and CDR2 is SVGAGI. This CDR3 has 16 residues. This CDR3 reads CASSYDLDGDTGELFF. The CDR3 coding sequence is TGTGCCAGCAGTTACGATTTGGACGGAGACACCGGGGAGCTGTTTTTT.

This clonotype has a handful of counts. The V call is TRBV5-6, the J call TRBJ2-4; D gene ambiguous. The V end was cut by 4 bases, the J end by 1 base, with 9 bases between. The CDR3 contains 14 residues. Germline V CDR1 and CDR2: SGHDT, YYEEEE. This CDR3 is CASSQGSAKNIQYF. CDR3 in DNA: TGTGCCAGCAGCCAAGGGTCCGCCAAAAACATTCAGTACTTC.

This clonotype showed up many times. The J gene is TRBJ1-2, the V gene TRBV6-1; possible D gene TRBD1, 6 bases. The V end was cut by 6 bases, the J end by 3 bases, with 14 bases between. The length of the CDR3 is 14 residues. CDR1 MNHNS and CDR2 SASEGT come from the germline V gene. The CDR3 DNA is TGTGCCAGCAGCAAATTAAACAGGGACTATGGCTACACCTTC. This sequence encodes CASSKLNRDYGYTF.